What follows describes a single T cell receptor beta chain. V was pared by 4 bases and J by 1 base, with 10 bases of the junction left unmatched. Germline V gene sequence: CDR1 LGHDT, CDR2 YNNKEL (reference sequence). The CDR3 covers 16 residues. Sequencing used immunoSEQ multiplex PCR; TCRdb keeps in-frame clones, though not all of them. This table has around 130,000 clones, roughly 84% appearing once. The data derive from a study of blood T cell repertoires in COVID-19. This clonotype was sampled from a woman aged 80 or over with acute or convalescent COVID-19. Material for sequencing was peripheral blood. The chain recombines TRBV3-1 (or the pseudogene TRBV3-2) with TRBJ2-7; 7 bases line up with TRBD1. In DNA, the CDR3 is TGTGCCAGCAGCCCAATTTTTTCGGACAGGTCCTACGAGCAGTACTTC. It specifies CASSPIFSDRSYEQYF.